Sequencing of this T cell receptor beta chain was carried out in a study of cytomegalovirus exposure and HLA in healthy donors. With respect to this clone: As yet, its antigen is unknown.

The germline gives CDR1 LGHNA, CDR2 YNFKEQ. V lost 6 bases, J lost 5 bases, and 10 bases lay in between. The CDR3 totals 13 residues. Findings and limits, study-wide: Accurate HLA-A and HLA-B prediction from TCR beta sequences was reported for most subjects. Researchers reported in a later analysis that common viral pathogens appeared linked to several top clusters.

The PCR made use of 60 Vbeta and 13 Jbeta primers. Sequencing used immunoSEQ multiplex PCR; TCRdb keeps in-frame clones, though not all of them. The repertoire holds some 150,000 clones, with about 65% as singletons. The sample taken for sequencing was PBMCs. This chain joins TRBV4-2 and TRBJ2-2; D gene unclear. This sequence was found in a woman in her 30s in good health and CMV-seronegative. The DNA for the CDR3 is TGTGCCAGCAGGGTATCGGGTACCGGGGAGCTGTTTTTT. Its translation is CASRVSGTGELFF.